A selection of T cell receptor beta chains follows, all from one sample in a study of T cells in Graves' hyperthyroidism and ophthalmopathy. One entry per CDR3 protein, called by TCRdb with MiXCR from the multiplex PCR reads. The table lists approximately 630,000 distinct CDR3 sequences, roughly 16% of them singletons. Sequenced material: blood. The receptors derive from a woman in her twenties or thirties with Graves' hyperthyroidism. Each CDR3 is given with its conserved first and last residue. The D gene is left open where the match is weak.

j_call d_call v_call cdr3_aa
TRBJ1-5 TRBD1 TRBV27 CASSPSGQGNQPQHF
TRBJ1-6 . TRBV27 CASSLRLKRVGNSPLHF
TRBJ2-1 . TRBV7-9 CASSLPLEQYNEQFF
TRBJ2-1 TRBD2 TRBV20-1 CSAQRTSGNYNEQFF
TRBJ1-4 TRBD1 TRBV5-4 CASSQTGFQEKLFF
TRBJ1-1 . TRBV19 CASVAANTEAFF
TRBJ2-3 TRBD1 TRBV28 CASSLPGGRPDTQYF
TRBJ2-3 . TRBV3-1 CASSHSRYTQYF
TRBJ2-2 TRBD2 TRBV7-2 CASSPLGTRGTGELFF
TRBJ1-5 . TRBV7-2 CASSFGGRAQPQHF